This T cell receptor beta chain was recorded in a study of shared clonotypes between healthy human individuals. V shed 4 bases and J shed 5 bases, with 11 bases lying between them. This CDR3 contains 13 residues. From germline, CDR1 is SGHRS and CDR2 YFSETQ. The authors ran the assay at deep level. Some clones are missing from TCRdb's copy, which holds only in-frame ones; the method was immunoSEQ multiplex PCR. The profile shows 2 million to 2.5 million clones, approximately 94% of them singletons. Donors were Caucasian adults residing in Nashville, Tennessee, USA. The rearrangement joins TRBV5-1 to TRBJ2-3; D not resolved. The sequence was collected from a man aged 18-30 years in good health. The sequenced material came from naive CD4+ T cells sorted from blood. Subset specified: CD45RA+ positively selected. The CDR3 here is CASSAGVEDTQYF. In nucleotides, the CDR3 is TGCGCCAGCAGCGCAGGTGTCGAAGATACGCAGTATTTT.